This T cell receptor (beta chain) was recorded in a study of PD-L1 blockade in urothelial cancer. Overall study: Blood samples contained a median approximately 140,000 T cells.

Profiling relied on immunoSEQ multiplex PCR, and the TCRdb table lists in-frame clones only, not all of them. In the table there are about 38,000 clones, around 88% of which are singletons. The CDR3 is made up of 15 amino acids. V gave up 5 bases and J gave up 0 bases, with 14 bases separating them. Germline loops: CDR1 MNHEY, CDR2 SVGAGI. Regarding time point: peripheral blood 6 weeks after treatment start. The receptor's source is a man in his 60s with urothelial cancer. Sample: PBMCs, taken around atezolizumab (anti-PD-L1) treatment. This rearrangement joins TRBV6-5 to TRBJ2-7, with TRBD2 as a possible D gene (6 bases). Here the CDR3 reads CASSPVTGGSYEQYF. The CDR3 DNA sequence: TGTGCCAGCAGTCCAGTTACCGGGGGCTCCTACGAGCAGTACTTC.